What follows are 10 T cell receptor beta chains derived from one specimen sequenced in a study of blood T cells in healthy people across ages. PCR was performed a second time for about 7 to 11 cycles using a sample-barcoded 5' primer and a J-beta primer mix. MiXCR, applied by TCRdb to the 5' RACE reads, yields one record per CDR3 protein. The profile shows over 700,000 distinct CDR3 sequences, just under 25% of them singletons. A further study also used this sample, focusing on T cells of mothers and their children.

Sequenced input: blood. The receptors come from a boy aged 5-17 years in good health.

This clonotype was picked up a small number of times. DNA of the CDR3: TGCGCCAGCAGTGAGTCTGACAGCCATCAGCCCCAGCATTTT. Translating gives CASSESDSHQPQHF. J is TRBJ1-5 and V is TRBV10-2, with D perhaps TRBD1 (5 bases). This CDR3 has 14 residues. Trimming left V 0 bases short and J 5 bases short, with 8 bases between. Germline CDR1 WSHSY, CDR2 SAAADI.

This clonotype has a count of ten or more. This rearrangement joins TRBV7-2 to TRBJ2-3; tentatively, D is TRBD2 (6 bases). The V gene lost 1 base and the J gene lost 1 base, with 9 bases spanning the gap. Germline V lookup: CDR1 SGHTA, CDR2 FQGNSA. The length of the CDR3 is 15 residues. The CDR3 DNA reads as TGTGCCAGCAGCTTAGATGGCGGGGGCACAGATACGCAGTATTTT. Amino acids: CASSLDGGGTDTQYF.

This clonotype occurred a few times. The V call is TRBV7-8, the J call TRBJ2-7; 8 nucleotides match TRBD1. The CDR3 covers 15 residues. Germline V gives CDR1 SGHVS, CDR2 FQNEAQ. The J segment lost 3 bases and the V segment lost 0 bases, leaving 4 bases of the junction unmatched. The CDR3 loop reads CASSLAGQAYYEQYF. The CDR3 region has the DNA TGTGCCAGCAGCTTAGCGGGACAGGCATACTACGAGCAGTACTTC.

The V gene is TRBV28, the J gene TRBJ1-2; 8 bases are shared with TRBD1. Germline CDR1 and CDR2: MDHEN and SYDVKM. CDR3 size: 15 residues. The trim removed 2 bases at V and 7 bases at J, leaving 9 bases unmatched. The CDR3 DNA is TGTGCCAGCAGTTTACAGGGGGCACTCAACCCTGGCTACACCTTC. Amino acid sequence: CASSLQGALNPGYTF.

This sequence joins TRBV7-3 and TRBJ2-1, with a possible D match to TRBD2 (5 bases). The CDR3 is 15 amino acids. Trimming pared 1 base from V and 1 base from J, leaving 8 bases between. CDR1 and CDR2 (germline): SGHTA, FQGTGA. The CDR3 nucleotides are TGTGCCAGCAGCTTAATCCCGGGGTCCTACAATGAGCAGTTCTTC. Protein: CASSLIPGSYNEQFF.

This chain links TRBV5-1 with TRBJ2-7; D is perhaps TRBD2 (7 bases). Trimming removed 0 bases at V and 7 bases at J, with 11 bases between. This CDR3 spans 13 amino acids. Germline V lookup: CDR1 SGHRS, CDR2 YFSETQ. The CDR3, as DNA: TGCGCCAGCAGCTTGGATGAGGGGGGGGAGCAGTACTTC. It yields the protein CASSLDEGGEQYF.

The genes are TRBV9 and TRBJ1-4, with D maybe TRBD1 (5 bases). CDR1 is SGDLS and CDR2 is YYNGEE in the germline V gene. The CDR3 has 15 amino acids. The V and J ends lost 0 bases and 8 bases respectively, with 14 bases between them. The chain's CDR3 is CASSVGQGGREKLFF. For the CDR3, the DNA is TGTGCCAGCAGCGTAGGTCAGGGCGGAAGGGAAAAACTGTTTTTT.

The CDR3 spells CASSQLFGGYNEQFF. The CDR3 nucleotides are TGTGCCAGCAGCCAACTTTTCGGGGGCTACAATGAGCAGTTCTTC. This chain joins TRBV3-1 and TRBJ2-1, with D tentatively TRBD2 (6 bases). The CDR3 runs to 15 residues. With 2 bases removed from V and 3 bases from J, the gap between germline ends came to 11 bases. Germline-derived CDR1 and CDR2 are LGHDT and YNNKEL (reference sequence).

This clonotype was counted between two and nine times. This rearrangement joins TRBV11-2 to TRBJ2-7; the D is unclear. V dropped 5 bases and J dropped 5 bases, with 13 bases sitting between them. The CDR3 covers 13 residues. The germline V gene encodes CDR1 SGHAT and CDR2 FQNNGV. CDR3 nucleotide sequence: TGTGCCAGCAGCACGGGCTATGGGGACGAGCAGTACTTC. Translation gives CASSTGYGDEQYF.

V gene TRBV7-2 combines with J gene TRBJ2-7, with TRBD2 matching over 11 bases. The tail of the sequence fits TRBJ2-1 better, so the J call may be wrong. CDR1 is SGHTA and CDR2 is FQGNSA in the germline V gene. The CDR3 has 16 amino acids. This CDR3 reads CASSLGWLAGGNEQFF. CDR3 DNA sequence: TGTGCCAGCAGCTTAGGATGGCTAGCGGGGGGCAATGAGCAGTTCTTC.